Shown below are 28 T cell receptor beta chains from a single sample sequenced in a study of CD8 T cells in ankylosing spondylitis. MiXCR, applied by TCRdb to the 5' RACE reads, yields one record per CDR3 protein. Of 700,000 to 1,000,000 distinct CDR3 sequences in the sample, 12% were seen once. Their target antigens are unknown. Study-wide points: Under 10 highly homologous variants formed a TCR beta motif that appeared characteristic of ankylosing spondylitis blood.

Material: blood, either unsorted or a sorted T cell fraction (not recorded which). Receptor source: a male donor with ankylosing spondylitis.

The rearrangement links TRBV5-1 to TRBJ2-3; 11 bases agree with TRBD1. The CDR3 is 14 amino acids. From germline, CDR1 is SGHRS and CDR2 YFSETQ. Unmatched junction bases numbered 6, after V lost 6 bases and J lost 6 bases. CDR3 sequence: CASTWTGGVDTQYF. The DNA for the CDR3 is TGCGCCAGCACCTGGACAGGGGGCGTTGATACGCAGTATTTT.

CDR3 DNA: TGTGCCAGCAAAAAGGAGACACTCAACACCGGGGAGCTGTTTTTT. Encoded protein: CASKKETLNTGELFF. This chain joins TRBV2 and TRBJ2-2; D uncertain. Germline V gene lookup returns CDR1 SNHLY and CDR2 FYNNEI. The CDR3 covers 15 residues. Trimming stripped 7 bases from V and 2 bases from J, with 14 bases between.

This clonotype appeared many times. V is TRBV11-2 and J is TRBJ1-4; 9 positions agree with TRBD1. V lost 5 bases and J lost 8; bases outside the gene matches: 6. CDR3 length: 14 residues. Germline CDR1 SGHAT, CDR2 FQNNGV. CDR3 in DNA: TGTGCCAGCAGCAAGGGACAGGGTGAAGAAAAACTGTTTTTT. Translation: CASSKGQGEEKLFF.

This clonotype appeared many times. The chain combines TRBV29-1 with TRBJ2-3; 14 bases line up with TRBD2. The J segment lost 6 bases and the V segment lost 6 bases, leaving 5 bases of the junction unmatched. Germline CDR1 SQVTM, CDR2 ANQGSEA. The CDR3 runs to 14 residues. CDR3 residues: CSVGLAGGYDTQYF. CDR3 coding DNA: TGCAGCGTAGGACTAGCGGGAGGATATGATACGCAGTATTTT.

V and J are TRBV19 and TRBJ2-5; D is perhaps TRBD2 (6 bases). From germline, CDR1 is LNHDA and CDR2 SQIVND (reference sequence). V was trimmed by 5 bases and J by 4 bases, leaving 23 bases between them. This CDR3 has 17 residues. The CDR3 DNA reads as TGTGCCAGTAGTTCTGGACCGTCGTGGGGGGAAAGAGAGACCCAGTACTTC. This encodes CASSSGPSWGERETQYF.

This clonotype came up many times. CDR3 in DNA: TGCAGTGCAAGGGACGGCGGGACGTTCTCCTACGAGCAGTACTTC. As protein: CSARDGGTFSYEQYF. This chain uses TRBV20-1 with TRBJ2-7; possible D gene TRBD2, 6 bases. Germline V gene data show CDR1 as DFQATT and CDR2 as SNEGSKA (reference sequence). CDR3 length: 15 residues. The V end lost 6 bases, the J end lost 0 bases, and 18 bases lay between the germline ends.

This clonotype has more than one count but fewer than ten. Relative to the germline gene, one junction end is altered; a read error may explain this. The V and J genes are TRBV10-3 and TRBJ2-2, with 10 bases that match TRBD1. This CDR3 is 16 amino acids long. Per germline, CDR1 ENHRY and CDR2 SYGVKD. CDR3: CAIRELDRGVTGELFF. The CDR3 DNA follows: TGTGCCATCAGGGAGTTGGACAGGGGGGTCACCGGGGAGCTGTTTTTT.

A few counts support this clonotype. V gene TRBV29-1 combines with J gene TRBJ2-2; no clear D gene. The CDR3 length is 12 residues. Trimming removed 4 bases at V and 4 bases at J, with 7 bases between. The germline V gene has CDR1 SQVTM and CDR2 ANQGSEA. The CDR3 protein is CSVVKGTGELFF. CDR3 in DNA: TGCAGCGTTGTGAAGGGCACCGGGGAGCTGTTTTTT.

This clonotype appeared a few times. V usage is TRBV29-1 and J usage is TRBJ2-3, with 11 bases identical to TRBD2. Germline CDR1 and CDR2: SQVTM and ANQGSEA. V shed 8 bases and J 0 bases; nucleotides not matched to a gene: 10. This CDR3 comprises 16 residues. The CDR3, as DNA: TGCAGCCCCAGAGGGCTAGCGGGGGGAAGCACAGATACGCAGTATTTT. Its translation is CSPRGLAGGSTDTQYF.

This clonotype was seen more than once but under ten times. The chain couples TRBV24-1 to TRBJ1-2; no clear D. Trimming cost V 9 bases and J 4 bases, with 8 bases left between them. This CDR3 has 11 residues. Germline loops: CDR1 KGHDR, CDR2 SFDVKD. CDR3 nucleotide sequence: TGTGCCACCTCGGAGGGCTATGGCTACACCTTC. This codes for CATSEGYGYTF.

This clonotype was counted a few times. DNA of the CDR3: TGTGCCAGCCGCGGTAATGAAAAACTGTTTTTT. Protein product: CASRGNEKLFF. The chain employs TRBV6-5 and TRBJ1-4; D gene ambiguous. Germline V lookup: CDR1 MNHEY, CDR2 SVGAGI. The CDR3 covers 11 residues. V was pared by 8 bases and J by 4 bases, with 5 bases between.

The sample holds many counts of this clonotype. V is TRBV12-3 or TRBV12-4 and J is TRBJ1-2; maybe TRBD1 (6 bases). The CDR3 has 16 amino acids. Trimming shortened V by 6 bases and J by 2 bases, and 19 bases separated the two germline ends. The CDR3 loop reads CASRLAGDIRNYGYTF. The DNA for the CDR3 is TGTGCCAGCAGGTTGGCAGGGGATATACGGAACTATGGCTACACCTTC.

This clonotype was counted a few times. The chain couples TRBV20-1 to TRBJ1-2, with 7 bases matching TRBD1. CDR3 size: 13 residues. Trimming at V came to 5 bases and at J to 3 bases, leaving 6 bases not matched to a gene. In germline, CDR1 is DFQATT, CDR2 SNEGSKA (reference sequence). The CDR3 nucleotides read TGCAGTGCTCTGGGGGACAGTCACTATGGCTACACCTTC. Protein product: CSALGDSHYGYTF.

This clonotype was counted only a few times. CDR3 in amino acids: CSAWGRGNSPLHF. CDR3 sequence (DNA): TGCAGTGCTTGGGGACGGGGTAACTCACCCCTCCACTTT. The chain employs TRBV20-1 and TRBJ1-6; TRBD1 might be the D (5 bases). Germline lookup yields CDR1 DFQATT and CDR2 SNEGSKA (reference sequence). This CDR3 has 13 residues. V shed 5 bases and J shed 10 bases, with 15 bases lying between them.

This clonotype turned up a few times. The chain employs TRBV6-5 and TRBJ1-1; 8 nucleotides align to TRBD1. CDR1 and CDR2 (germline): MNHEY, SVGAGI. The J segment lost 4 bases and the V segment lost 0 bases, leaving 7 bases of the junction unmatched. The CDR3 length is 16 residues. CDR3 nucleotide sequence: TGTGCCAGCAGTTACTCGAACCAGGGGGCATCCACTGAAGCTTTCTTT. Translated: CASSYSNQGASTEAFF.

This clonotype was found a few times. The chain carries TRBV24-1 and TRBJ2-1; the match to TRBD2 covers 10 bases. There are 18 residues in the CDR3. V was pared by 5 bases and J by 2 bases, with 11 bases of the junction left unmatched. Germline CDR1 reads KGHDR; CDR2 reads SFDVKD. CDR3: CATSAPASGREAYNEQFF. The DNA of the CDR3 is TGTGCCACCAGTGCCCCGGCGAGCGGGAGGGAAGCCTACAATGAGCAGTTCTTC.

This clonotype turned up a few times. This chain links TRBV20-1 with TRBJ2-7; D remains unclear. Germline loops: CDR1 DFQATT, CDR2 SNEGSKA (reference sequence). The ends were cut back, 4 bases at V and 1 base at J, with 11 bases in the middle. The CDR3 covers 13 residues. CDR3 amino acids: CSATGPPSYEQYF. DNA for the CDR3: TGCAGTGCTACAGGACCCCCTTCCTACGAGCAGTACTTC.

This clonotype was seen ten or more times. V is TRBV12-3 or TRBV12-4 and J is TRBJ2-1; TRBD2 matches 9 bases. V shed 5 bases and J 5 bases; nucleotides not matched to a gene: 10. There are 16 residues in the CDR3. The CDR3 region is CASSEYSGSGDNEQFF. In DNA form, the CDR3 reads TGTGCCAGCAGTGAGTATAGCGGGAGCGGAGACAATGAGCAGTTCTTC.

The chain carries TRBV5-1 and TRBJ2-5, with 9 bases fitting TRBD2. V lost 1 base and J lost 5; bases outside the gene matches: 6. The CDR3 is 15 amino acids. From germline, CDR1 is SGHRS and CDR2 YFSETQ. The CDR3 bases are TGCGCCAGCAGCTTGTTAGCGGGGGCGCGGGAGACCCAGTACTTC. This codes for CASSLLAGARETQYF.

This clonotype was recorded once. V gene TRBV2 combines with J gene TRBJ1-1; D call uncertain. Germline V lookup: CDR1 SNHLY, CDR2 FYNNEI. The ends were cut back, 4 bases at V and 0 bases at J, with 9 bases in the middle. The CDR3 is made up of 14 amino acids. The CDR3 DNA is TGTGCCAGCAGTGTGAGCCATATGAACACTGAAGCTTTCTTT. Encoded protein: CASSVSHMNTEAFF.

The chain recombines TRBV12-3 or TRBV12-4 with TRBJ2-2, with 7 positions matching TRBD2. The V gene end was trimmed by 6 bases and the J gene end by 0 bases; junction bases not matched to a gene: 4. This CDR3 has 15 residues. The CDR3 region is CASSPGGPNTGELFF. Here the CDR3 DNA reads TGTGCCAGCAGCCCGGGGGGTCCGAACACCGGGGAGCTGTTTTTT.

This clonotype was seen more than once but under ten times. V is TRBV20-1 and J is TRBJ1-2, with D maybe TRBD1 (6 bases). Germline V gene data show CDR1 as DFQATT and CDR2 as SNEGSKA (reference sequence). The CDR3 runs to 12 residues. The CDR3 region is CRGAVDNYGYTF. The CDR3 coding sequence is TGCAGGGGGGCGGTCGATAACTATGGCTACACCTTC.

This clonotype was detected only a few times. This sequence joins TRBV29-1 and TRBJ1-6; weak D call: TRBD1 (5 bases). Germline V gene sequence: CDR1 SQVTM, CDR2 ANQGSEA. Trimming pared 0 bases from V and 10 bases from J, leaving 16 bases between. CDR3 length: 15 amino acids. As DNA, the CDR3 is TGCAGCGTTGAAGATGGGTCGGGGGGAGGCTCACCCCTCCACTTT. It is translated as CSVEDGSGGGSPLHF.

About this clonotype itself: A much bigger clone sits one base away, suggesting this may be a read error. V gene TRBV7-9 combines with J gene TRBJ1-2; D might be TRBD1 (5 bases). Trimming stripped 3 bases from V and 5 bases from J, with 7 bases between. Looked up from germline, CDR1 is SEHNR and CDR2 is FQNEAQ (reference sequence). There are 12 residues in the CDR3. Written as DNA, the CDR3 is TGTGCCAGCAGCTTGGGGGAGTATGGCTACACCTTC. It translates to CASSLGEYGYTF.

Written as DNA, the CDR3 is TGTGCCAGCAGCCCATTTGGGGGGCCCTATGGCTACACCTTC. It yields the protein CASSPFGGPYGYTF. This chain links TRBV7-2 with TRBJ1-2; a weak D match, TRBD1 (6 bases). The CDR3 consists of 14 residues. Trimming took off 5 bases at V and 4 bases at J, with 14 bases between the two ends. Germline V gene sequence: CDR1 SGHTA, CDR2 FQGNSA.

In this sample, this clonotype turned up many times. The CDR3 region is CSAMTGTGTEAFF. Here the CDR3 DNA reads TGCAGCGCTATGACAGGGACGGGCACTGAAGCTTTCTTT. The rearrangement links TRBV29-1 to TRBJ1-1; 7 bases line up with TRBD1. This CDR3 has 13 amino acids. Germline values: CDR1 SQVTM, CDR2 ANQGSEA. V lost 7 bases, J lost 4 bases, and 9 bases stayed unmatched. Looking up the rest from reference TRBV29-1 and TRBJ1-1 gives the full variable domain: SAVISQKPSRDICQRGTSLTIQCQVDSQVTMMFWYRQQPGQSLTLIATANQGSEATYESGFVIDKFPISRPNLTFSTLTVSNMSPEDSSIYLCSAMTGTGTEAFFGQGTRLTVV.

This clonotype was observed a few times. V and J are TRBV18 and TRBJ1-1; unclear D gene. This CDR3 region has 13 residues. Germline CDR1 is KGHSH and CDR2 is LQKENI. Trimming left V 3 bases short and J 6 bases short, with 11 bases between. DNA for the CDR3: TGTGCCAGCTCACCCGAGGTAGCCTCTGAAGCTTTCTTT. It encodes CASSPEVASEAFF. Based on the CDR3 plus reference TRBV18 and TRBJ1-1, the full variable domain is NAGVMQNPRHLVRRRGQEARLRCSPMKGHSHVYWYRQLPEEGLKFMVYLQKENIIDESGMPKERFSAEFPKEGPSILRIQQVVRGDSAAYFCASSPEVASEAFFGQGTRLTVV.

The rearrangement uses TRBV5-1 and TRBJ2-3; TRBD2 agrees at 7 bases. CDR1 and CDR2 from the germline V gene are SGHRS and YFSETQ. CDR3 size: 17 residues. V lost 0 bases to trimming and J lost 1 base; unmatched junction nucleotides: 8. CDR3 sequence: CASSLVDGGRGTDTQYF. Here the CDR3 DNA reads TGCGCCAGCAGCTTGGTTGACGGCGGGAGAGGCACAGATACGCAGTATTTT. Together with reference TRBV5-1 and TRBJ2-3, the CDR3 gives the full variable domain: KAGVTQTPRYLIKTRGQQVTLSCSPISGHRSVSWYQQTPGQGLQFLFEYFSETQRNKGNFPGRFSGRQFSNSRSEMNVSTLELGDSALYLCASSLVDGGRGTDTQYFGPGTRLTVL.